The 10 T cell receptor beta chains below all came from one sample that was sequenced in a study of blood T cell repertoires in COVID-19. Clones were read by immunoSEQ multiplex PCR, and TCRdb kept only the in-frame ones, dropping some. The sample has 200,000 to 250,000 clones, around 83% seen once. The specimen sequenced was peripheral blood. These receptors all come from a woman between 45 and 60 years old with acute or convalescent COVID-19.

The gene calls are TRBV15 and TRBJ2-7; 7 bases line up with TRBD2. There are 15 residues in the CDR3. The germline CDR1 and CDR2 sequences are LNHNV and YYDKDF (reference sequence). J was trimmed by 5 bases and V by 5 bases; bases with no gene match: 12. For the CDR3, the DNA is TGTGCCACCAGCCCCACGCGGGAGAGGGTGCACGAGCAGTACTTC. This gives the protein CATSPTRERVHEQYF.

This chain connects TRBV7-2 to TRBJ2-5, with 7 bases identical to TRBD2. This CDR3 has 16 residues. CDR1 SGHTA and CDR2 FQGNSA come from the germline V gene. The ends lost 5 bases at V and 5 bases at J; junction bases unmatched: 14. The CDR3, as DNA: TGTGCCAGCAGCCCGGGACTACGATTCGTAAGCGAGACCCAGTACTTC. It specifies CASSPGLRFVSETQYF.

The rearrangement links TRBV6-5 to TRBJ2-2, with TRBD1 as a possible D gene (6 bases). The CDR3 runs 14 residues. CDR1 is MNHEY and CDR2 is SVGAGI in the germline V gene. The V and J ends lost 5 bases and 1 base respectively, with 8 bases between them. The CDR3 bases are TGTGCCAGCAGTCCGGACAGGAACACCGGGGAGCTGTTTTTT. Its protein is CASSPDRNTGELFF.

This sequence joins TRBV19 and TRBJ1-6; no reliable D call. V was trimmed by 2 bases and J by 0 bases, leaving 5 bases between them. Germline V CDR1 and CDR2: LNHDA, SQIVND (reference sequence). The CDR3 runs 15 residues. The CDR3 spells CASSIRSSYNSPLHF. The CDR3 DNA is TGTGCCAGTAGTATACGGAGCTCCTATAATTCACCCCTCCACTTT.

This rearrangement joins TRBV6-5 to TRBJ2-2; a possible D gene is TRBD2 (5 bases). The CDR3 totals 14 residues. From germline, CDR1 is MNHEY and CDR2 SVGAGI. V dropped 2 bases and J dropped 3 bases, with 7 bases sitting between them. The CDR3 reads CASSYGRYTGELFF. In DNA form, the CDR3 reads TGTGCCAGCAGTTACGGGAGATACACCGGGGAGCTGTTTTTT.

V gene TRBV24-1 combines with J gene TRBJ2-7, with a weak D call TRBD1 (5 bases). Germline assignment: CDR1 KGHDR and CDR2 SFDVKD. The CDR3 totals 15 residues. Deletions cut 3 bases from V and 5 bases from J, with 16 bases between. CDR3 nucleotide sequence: TGTGCCACCAGTGATCCCCGGTCAGGGCTGCACGAGCAGTACTTC. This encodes CATSDPRSGLHEQYF.

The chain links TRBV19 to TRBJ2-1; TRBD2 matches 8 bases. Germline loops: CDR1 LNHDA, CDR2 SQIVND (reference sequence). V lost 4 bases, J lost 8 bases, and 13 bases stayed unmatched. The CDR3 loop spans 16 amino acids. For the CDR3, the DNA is TGTGCCAGTAGTAAGGCGGGGGGCTCGACGGGCGATGAGCAGTTCTTC. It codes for CASSKAGGSTGDEQFF.

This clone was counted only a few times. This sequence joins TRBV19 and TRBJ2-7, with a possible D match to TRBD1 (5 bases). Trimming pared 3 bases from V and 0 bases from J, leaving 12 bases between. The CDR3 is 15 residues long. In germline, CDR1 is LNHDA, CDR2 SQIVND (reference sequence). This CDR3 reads CASSINTGTSYEQYF. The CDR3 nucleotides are TGTGCCAGTAGTATTAACACAGGCACCTCCTACGAGCAGTACTTC.

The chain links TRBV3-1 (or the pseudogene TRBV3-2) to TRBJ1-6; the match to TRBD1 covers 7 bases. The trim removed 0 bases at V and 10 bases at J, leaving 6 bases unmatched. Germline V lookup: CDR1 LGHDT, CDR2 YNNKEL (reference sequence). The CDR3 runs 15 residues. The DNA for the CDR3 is TGTGCCAGCAGCCAAGATCCAGGGGGAGAGTCACCCCTCCACTTT. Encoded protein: CASSQDPGGESPLHF.

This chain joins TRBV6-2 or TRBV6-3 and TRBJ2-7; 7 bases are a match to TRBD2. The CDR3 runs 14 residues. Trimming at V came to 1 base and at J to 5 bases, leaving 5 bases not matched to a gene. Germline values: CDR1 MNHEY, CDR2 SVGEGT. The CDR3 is CASSYLAGANEQYF. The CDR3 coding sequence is TGTGCCAGCAGTTACTTGGCGGGAGCTAACGAGCAGTACTTC.